One and the same sample provided the 20 T cell receptor beta chains below, sequenced in a study of T cell changes during pregnancy in multiple sclerosis. Assay used: immunoSEQ multiplex PCR; TCRdb lists only in-frame clones, some missing. The repertoire consists of some 70,000 clones, with 90% occurring once and the leading ten covering around 9.5%. Specimen: peripheral blood, collected after pregnancy. All receptors derive from a female donor in good health, enrolled as a control in a pregnancy study.

This chain uses TRBV18 with TRBJ2-7, with 10 positions matching TRBD2. CDR3 length equals 14 residues. Trimming cost V 3 bases and J 3 bases; bases outside gene matches: 2. Germline V gene lookup returns CDR1 KGHSH and CDR2 LQKENI. As DNA, the CDR3 is TGTGCCAGCTCACCGCTAGCGGGAGACTACGAGCAGTACTTC. Translating gives CASSPLAGDYEQYF.

The chain carries TRBV4-3 and TRBJ2-5; the D gene is possibly TRBD1 (5 bases). The CDR3 extends over 14 amino acids. Germline V gene lookup returns CDR1 LGHNA and CDR2 YSLEER. V was clipped by 4 bases and J by 4 bases, with 13 bases between them. The CDR3 coding sequence is TGCGCCAGCAGCCCCCAGGGCTTTGGAGAGACCCAGTACTTC. Translating it yields CASSPQGFGETQYF.

V usage is TRBV4-3 and J usage is TRBJ1-1, with D possibly matching TRBD1 (5 bases). V lost 0 bases and J 7 bases, leaving 9 bases between the germline ends. This CDR3 comprises 13 residues. Germline V gene data show CDR1 as LGHNA and CDR2 as YSLEER. This CDR3 is CASSQEDSGEAFF. DNA of the CDR3: TGCGCCAGCAGCCAAGAAGACAGTGGTGAAGCTTTCTTT.

This chain joins TRBV10-3 and TRBJ2-1; D is uncertain. This CDR3 region has 11 residues. V lost 8 bases and J lost 3, with 5 bases in between. Germline V lookup: CDR1 ENHRY, CDR2 SYGVKD. The CDR3 bases are TGTGCCATCTCAGTCTACAATGAGCAGTTCTTC. This gives the protein CAISVYNEQFF.

The chain has TRBV7-2 and TRBJ1-5; 7 bases agree with TRBD1. This CDR3 comprises 15 residues. The germline V gene encodes CDR1 SGHTA and CDR2 FQGNSA. Trimming at V came to 2 bases and at J to 7 bases, leaving 8 bases not matched to a gene. The CDR3 sequence: CASSLRRTGEQPQHF. The CDR3 region has the DNA TGTGCCAGCAGCTTACGCCGGACAGGTGAACAGCCCCAGCATTTT. Filled out from reference TRBV7-2 and TRBJ1-5, the complete variable domain reads GAGVSQSPSNKVTEKGKDVELRCDPISGHTALYWYRQSLGQGLEFLIYFQGNSAPDKSGLPSDRFSAERTGGSVSTLTIQRTQQEDSAVYLCASSLRRTGEQPQHFGDGTRLSIL.

This clone was found a few times. This chain links TRBV7-6 with TRBJ2-5, with TRBD2 identical over 10 bases. The germline CDR1 and CDR2 sequences are SGHVS and FNYEAQ. The CDR3 extends over 16 amino acids. V shed 5 bases and J 2 bases; nucleotides not matched to a gene: 8. The CDR3 DNA reads TGTGCCAGCAGCCCCCGGGGTAGCGGGGGGCAAGAGACCCAGTACTTC. Translation: CASSPRGSGGQETQYF.

On this clone: Other DNA sequences within the sample encode an identical CDR3. This chain connects TRBV5-1 to TRBJ2-1, with 7 bases that match TRBD2. In germline, CDR1 is SGHRS, CDR2 YFSETQ. The trim removed 4 bases at V and 4 bases at J, leaving 8 bases unmatched. This CDR3 is built from 15 residues. CDR3 region: CASSLDGTTYNEQFF. The CDR3 bases are TGCGCCAGCAGCCTCGACGGGACTACTTACAATGAGCAGTTCTTC. The full variable domain, completed using reference TRBV5-1 and TRBJ2-1, is KAGVTQTPRYLIKTRGQQVTLSCSPISGHRSVSWYQQTPGQGLQFLFEYFSETQRNKGNFPGRFSGRQFSNSRSEMNVSTLELGDSALYLCASSLDGTTYNEQFFGPGTRLTVL.

In nucleotides, the CDR3 is TGTGCCAGCAGCCCTACAGGGACCGATAATGAAAAACTGTTTTTT. It yields the protein CASSPTGTDNEKLFF. V usage is TRBV7-9 and J usage is TRBJ1-4, with D possibly TRBD1 on 6 matching bases. The germline CDR1 and CDR2 sequences are SEHNR and FQNEAQ (reference sequence). The V end lost 5 bases, the J end lost 4 bases, and 14 bases lay between the germline ends. This CDR3 contains 15 residues.

V and J are TRBV6-1 and TRBJ2-7; no clear D gene. This CDR3 contains 12 residues. In germline, CDR1 is MNHNS, CDR2 SASEGT. V was clipped by 5 bases and J by 1 base, with 6 bases between them. This CDR3 reads CASSRGSYEQYF. The DNA of the CDR3 is TGTGCCAGCAGTCGCGGTTCCTACGAGCAGTACTTC.

V gene TRBV9 combines with J gene TRBJ2-2; weak D call: TRBD2 (6 bases). This CDR3 spans 17 amino acids. Germline assignment: CDR1 SGDLS and CDR2 YYNGEE. V was pared by 0 bases and J by 5 bases, with 17 bases between. The CDR3 coding sequence is TGTGCCAGCAGCGTAGCGTCGTGGGGAGGAGGGACCGGGGAGCTGTTTTTT. It yields the protein CASSVASWGGGTGELFF. Variable domain in full (rest from reference TRBV9 and TRBJ2-2): DSGVTQTPKHLITATGQRVTLRCSPRSGDLSVYWYQQSLDQGLQFLIQYYNGEERAKGNILERFSAQQFPDLHSELNLSSLELGDSALYFCASSVASWGGGTGELFFGEGSRLTVL.

The rearrangement uses TRBV5-1 and TRBJ2-7; the match to TRBD1 covers 9 bases. The CDR3 extends over 14 amino acids. Per the germline V gene, CDR1 is SGHRS and CDR2 is YFSETQ. V shed 4 bases, J shed 7 bases, and the junction held 9 bases outside the gene matches. CDR3 DNA: TGCGCCAGCAGCCCCCCCGGGACAGGGAGAGAGCAGTACTTC. Its protein is CASSPPGTGREQYF.

The V gene is TRBV11-2, the J gene TRBJ2-7; 7 nucleotides align to TRBD1. CDR3 size: 18 residues. V lost 1 base to trimming and J lost 6 bases; unmatched junction nucleotides: 18. Germline CDR1 reads SGHAT; CDR2 reads FQNNGV. CDR3 DNA sequence: TGTGCCAGCAGCTTAGTTTTAGGGTTTAAGACAGGGAAGGGCGAGCAGTACTTC. This translates into CASSLVLGFKTGKGEQYF.

This rearrangement joins TRBV2 to TRBJ2-5; TRBD1 matches 11 bases. V was pared by 10 bases and J by 4 bases, with 11 bases of the junction left unmatched. The CDR3 runs to 15 residues. CDR1 is SNHLY and CDR2 is FYNNEI in the germline V gene. The CDR3 bases are TGTGCCATGAAAGCCGGGACAGGGGGAGGAGAGACCCAGTACTTC. It specifies CAMKAGTGGGETQYF.

The J gene is TRBJ1-2, the V gene TRBV11-3; D gene uncertain. The CDR3 sequence is 13 residues long. The V gene's germline CDR1 is SGHNT and CDR2 YENEEA. With 0 bases removed from V and 8 bases from J, the gap between germline ends came to 10 bases. CDR3 DNA sequence: TGTGCCAGCAGCTTAGATCCGACCGGGGGCTACACCTTC. This sequence encodes CASSLDPTGGYTF.

This clone was found once. V is TRBV5-5 and J is TRBJ1-2; D not certain. V was trimmed by 3 bases and J by 0 bases, leaving 12 bases between them. The CDR3 consists of 15 residues. Germline CDR1 is SGHKS and CDR2 is YYEKEE (reference sequence). The CDR3 sequence is CASSSDVVANYGYTF. In DNA form, the CDR3 reads TGTGCCAGCAGCTCTGATGTGGTAGCTAACTATGGCTACACCTTC.

The chain uses TRBV6-5 and TRBJ2-3, with 11 nucleotides matching TRBD2. This CDR3 is 15 amino acids long. Germline V gene sequence: CDR1 MNHEY, CDR2 SVGAGI. J gave up 5 bases and V 5 bases, and 6 bases lay outside the gene matches. CDR3 in amino acids: CASSRSGRAEDTQYF. CDR3 DNA sequence: TGTGCCAGCAGTCGTAGCGGGAGGGCCGAAGATACGCAGTATTTT.

The chain joins TRBV29-1 to TRBJ2-3, with 13 positions matching TRBD2. This CDR3 contains 16 residues. V lost 1 base and J lost 2; bases outside the gene matches: 3. Germline-derived CDR1 and CDR2 are SQVTM and ANQGSEA. The CDR3 region is CSVEGTSGSPTDTQYF. The DNA of the CDR3 is TGCAGCGTTGAAGGGACTAGCGGGAGCCCCACAGATACGCAGTATTTT.

The chain uses TRBV10-1 and TRBJ2-2, with 9 nucleotides matching TRBD1. This CDR3 is built from 15 residues. Germline lookup yields CDR1 WNHNN and CDR2 SYGVQD (reference sequence). After removal of 8 bases from V and 5 bases from J, the junction contained 9 bases not matched to a gene. CDR3 sequence reads: CASQPGQGFTGELFF. The CDR3, as DNA: TGCGCCAGCCAACCGGGACAGGGCTTTACCGGGGAGCTGTTTTTT.

This clone was recorded a few times. The chain recombines TRBV7-9 with TRBJ2-7; 7 bases fit TRBD2. In germline, CDR1 is SEHNR, CDR2 FQNEAQ (reference sequence). Trimming removed 4 bases from V and 2 bases from J; junction bases left unmatched: 5. The CDR3 is 14 amino acids. CDR3 coding DNA: TGTGCCAGCAGCTACCGGGACTACACCTACGAGCAGTACTTC. This codes for CASSYRDYTYEQYF.

This chain uses TRBV7-2 with TRBJ1-5, with D unresolved. V shed 5 bases and J shed 4 bases, with 12 bases lying between them. The CDR3 is 14 residues long. Germline CDR1 is SGHTA and CDR2 is FQGNSA. Written as DNA, the CDR3 is TGTGCCAGCAGCCCCGGGGAGGATAATCAGCCCCAGCATTTT. Amino acid sequence: CASSPGEDNQPQHF. Full variable domain (missing parts from reference TRBV7-2 and TRBJ1-5): GAGVSQSPSNKVTEKGKDVELRCDPISGHTALYWYRQSLGQGLEFLIYFQGNSAPDKSGLPSDRFSAERTGGSVSTLTIQRTQQEDSAVYLCASSPGEDNQPQHFGDGTRLSIL.